Listed below are T cell receptor beta chains from one sample, sequenced in a study of CXCR3-negative and CXCR3-positive naive CD8 T cells. TCRdb re-called the 5' RACE reads; one entry per CDR3 protein, DNA not given. The listing records about 130,000 distinct CDR3 sequences. Sample: naive CXCR3+ CD8+ T cells from blood. The receptors were gathered from a human donor in good health. Some clones in this sample may be carry-over from other donors' samples. The CDR3 runs from the conserved cysteine through the conserved F or W.

>TRBV20-1|TRBJ1-5
CSTRQGESQPQHF
>TRBV29-1|TRBJ2-2
CSAPGLTGELFF
>TRBV7-9|TRBJ2-1
CASSQPTSGRSHEQFF
>TRBV20-1|TRBJ2-7
CSAPRLAGGYEQYF
>TRBV4-3|TRBJ2-7
CASSQDRDRGYEQYF
>TRBV5-1|TRBJ2-1
CASSLRQGTTDEQFF
>TRBV29-1|TRBJ2-7
CSVFALAGKSSYEQYF
>TRBV29-1|TRBJ2-2
CSVDGQGAGTGELFF
>TRBV19|TRBJ2-1
CASSGTSGGASFNEQFF
>TRBV11-2|TRBJ1-2
CASSLDPPGIYGYTF
>TRBV4-2|TRBJ1-2
CASSPPGMEGASSGYTF
>TRBV28|TRBJ1-2
CASSSPHGYTF
>TRBV7-9|TRBJ1-2
CASSLDTGPNGYTF
>TRBV28|TRBJ2-5
CASSGDKRTQYF
>TRBV29-1|TRBJ2-3
CSVDSPGASTDTQYF
>TRBV29-1|TRBJ1-1
CSVPSGGEAEAFF
>TRBV7-9|TRBJ1-1
CASSRDRVGNTEAFF
>TRBV4-1|TRBJ2-7
CASSLGLTETQYF
>TRBV7-9|TRBJ2-1
CASSPAGSRPGEQFF
>TRBV7-2|TRBJ2-7
CASSFQLVYEQYF
>TRBV2|TRBJ2-7
CASSEGRGVSYEQYF
>TRBV27|TRBJ2-3
CASRPLIAGERTDTQYF
>TRBV6-2/TRBV6-3|TRBJ1-1
CASSPRVTNTEAFF
>TRBV10-1|TRBJ1-5
CASRLPKAATGGINQPQHF
>TRBV6-5|TRBJ1-4
CASSYEGASEKLFF
>TRBV7-9|TRBJ2-1
CASRTGQLLNEQFF
>TRBV28|TRBJ2-7
CASSPSGNHHEQYF
>TRBV12-3/TRBV12-4|TRBJ2-7
CASSFEGMGEQYF
>TRBV29-1|TRBJ2-7
CSVVGGAYEQYF
>TRBV4-2|TRBJ1-1
CASSQGVGMNTEAFF
>TRBV29-1|TRBJ2-6
CSVLVPRGSQAGANVLTF
>TRBV12-3/TRBV12-4|TRBJ2-3
CASSPRGQGRPDTQYF
>TRBV7-2|TRBJ2-2
CASSPPLWRNTGELFF
>TRBV29-1|TRBJ2-7
CSVEGVTYEQYF
>TRBV7-2|TRBJ2-1
CASSLLGGSEQFF
>TRBV29-1|TRBJ2-1
CSVEPKYRGQYNEQFF
>TRBV19|TRBJ1-1
CASSLGSTASEAFF
>TRBV19|TRBJ1-2
CASSMPPAWSYTF
>TRBV7-9|TRBJ1-1
CASSMGQVPTEAFF
>TRBV6-5|TRBJ2-5
CASSYSSGVQETQYF
>TRBV4-3|TRBJ1-1
CASSQDSSVGTVGRNTEAFF
>TRBV18|TRBJ2-1
CASSPLEDANEQFF
>TRBV5-4|TRBJ2-1
CASSVGYNEQFF
>TRBV12-3/TRBV12-4|TRBJ2-1
CASSFPDNEQFF
>TRBV6-5|TRBJ2-2
CASSPGQVGTGELFF
>TRBV29-1|TRBJ2-7
CSVEDREGNSYEQYF
>TRBV29-1|TRBJ2-7
CSVGHGDTYEQYF
>TRBV28|TRBJ2-3
CASSLAGESADTQYF
>TRBV14|TRBJ1-1
CASSPGTRGLNTEAFF